This T cell receptor beta chain was observed in a study of cytomegalovirus exposure and HLA in healthy donors. The study's findings and limits: As a later analysis showed, a missense DCLRE1C variant was linked to trimming of TCR beta V- and J-genes.

In the PCR, 60 Vbeta and 13 Jbeta primers were used. Profiled with immunoSEQ multiplex PCR; TCRdb holds only in-frame clones, not every one. The sample has about 210,000 clones; 82% are singletons. With V trimmed by 5 bases and J by 2 bases, 6 bases remained unmatched. The CDR3 sequence is 16 residues long. CDR1 is SEHNR, CDR2 FQNEAQ, per germline (reference sequence). On this clone: The target antigen is unknown.

The chain joins TRBV7-9 to TRBJ2-3; 11 nucleotides agree with TRBD2. The receptor comes from a man aged 35 to 55 in good health and CMV-seropositive. The sequenced sample consisted of PBMCs. CDR3 sequence: CASSRGLAAITDTQYF. CDR3 nucleotides: TGTGCCAGCAGCCGGGGACTAGCGGCCATCACAGATACGCAGTATTTT. Complete variable domain (other parts from reference TRBV7-9 and TRBJ2-3): DTGVSQNPRHKITKRGQNVTFRCDPISEHNRLYWYRQTLGQGPEFLTYFQNEAQLEKSRLLSDRFSAERPKGSFSTLEIQRTEQGDSAMYLCASSRGLAAITDTQYFGPGTRLTVL.